This T cell receptor beta chain was recovered during a study of T cells in Graves' hyperthyroidism and ophthalmopathy. The V gene's germline CDR1 is DFQATT and CDR2 SNEGSKA (reference sequence). This CDR3 is built from 15 residues. Trimming removed 4 bases at V and 1 base at J, with 16 bases between. This clonotype was counted ten times or more. TCR beta CDR3 regions were amplified from RNA transcripts. Initially, a first-round RT-PCR of the TCR CDR3 employed the HTBI primer set. In TCRdb, the multiplex PCR reads were re-called with MiXCR into one record per CDR3 protein. The repertoire holds 350,000 to 400,000 distinct CDR3 sequences, with about 15% as singletons. Patients showing uncontrolled infection, other autoimmune disease, pregnancy or lactation were ineligible.

This sequence originates from a woman aged 25 to 45 with Graves' hyperthyroidism. The sequenced sample consisted of blood. The chain has TRBV20-1 and TRBJ1-1; D call uncertain. The CDR3 loop is CSAKLLYGKNTEAFF. CDR3 DNA: TGCAGTGCTAAGCTACTGTACGGTAAGAACACTGAAGCTTTCTTT.